This TCR beta chain came from a study of blood T cell repertoires in COVID-19. Original analysis: From reference gene primer amplification, estimates of nucleated cell counts were derived. TCRdb keeps only in-frame clones here, not all; method: immunoSEQ multiplex PCR. V and J calls and clone size follow that table, whereas D and trimming were derived from the DNA. The sample holds 85,000 to 110,000 clones, roughly 88% seen once. The ends lost 0 bases at V and 5 bases at J; junction bases unmatched: 8. Germline CDR1 SGDLS, CDR2 YYNGEE. This CDR3 is built from 15 residues. The sequencing sample was made of peripheral blood. V gene TRBV9 combines with J gene TRBJ2-7; TRBD1 matches at 7 bases. This TCR derives from a human donor in a cohort sampled during active COVID-19. CDR3 loop: CASSVGGRGLNEQYF. CDR3 in DNA: TGTGCCAGCAGCGTAGGAGGTAGGGGGCTCAACGAGCAGTACTTC.